The 9 T cell receptor beta chains reported below all come from one sample, sequenced in a study of blood T cell repertoires in COVID-19. The data were produced by immunoSEQ multiplex PCR, yet TCRdb's version contains in-frame clones alone and is incomplete. The sample shows about 200,000 clones, roughly 88% of them seen only once. The sequenced sample was peripheral blood. All receptors come from a human donor with active or convalescent COVID-19. The donor label of this sample is uncertain.

This sequence joins TRBV6-6 and TRBJ2-3; TRBD2 matches 7 bases. V lost 2 bases and J lost 7; bases outside the gene matches: 9. CDR1 and CDR2 (germline): MNHNY, SVGAGI (reference sequence). The CDR3 is 15 amino acids. The CDR3 coding sequence is TGTGCCAGCAGTTACGGCGGGGGTGGGTATAATACGCAGTATTTT. This sequence encodes CASSYGGGGYNTQYF.

V gene TRBV19 combines with J gene TRBJ2-6; D not certain. V shed 7 bases and J shed 4 bases, with 14 bases lying between them. CDR3 length: 15 residues. Per the germline V gene, CDR1 is LNHDA and CDR2 is SQIVND (reference sequence). CDR3 sequence reads: CASTEVSEGANVLTF. As DNA, the CDR3 is TGTGCCAGTACCGAAGTCTCTGAGGGGGCCAACGTCCTGACTTTC.

The rearrangement links TRBV5-4 to TRBJ2-4; 9 nucleotides align to TRBD1. V lost 4 bases and J lost 9; bases outside the gene matches: 8. The CDR3 totals 14 residues. CDR1 is SGHNT, CDR2 YYREEE, per germline (reference sequence). The CDR3: CASSPPDRGSIQYF. CDR3 sequence (DNA): TGTGCCAGCAGCCCACCGGACAGGGGAAGCATTCAGTACTTC.

The V and J genes are TRBV23-1 and TRBJ2-7, with D unclear. TRBV23-1 is flagged as an ORF with uncertain function. Trimming removed 4 bases at V and 4 bases at J, with 11 bases between. This CDR3 region has 13 residues. The CDR3 region has the DNA TGCGCCAGCAGTCCCTTGCGCCCTTACGAGCAGTACTTC. Translation gives CASSPLRPYEQYF.

The chain links TRBV5-1 to TRBJ2-7; D might be TRBD2 (5 bases). CDR3 size: 14 residues. The germline V gene encodes CDR1 SGHRS and CDR2 YFSETQ. Deletions cut 1 base from V and 7 bases from J, with 15 bases between. CDR3 bases: TGCGCCAGCAGCTTGTCATTAGCGCAGCTGGAGCAGTACTTC. Its translation: CASSLSLAQLEQYF.

CDR3 residues: CASSGIQGDTQYF. CDR3 coding DNA: TGTGCCAGCAGTGGCATACAGGGGGATACGCAGTATTTT. V is TRBV7-3 and J is TRBJ2-3; 7 bases map to TRBD1. The CDR3 totals 13 residues. V was pared by 6 bases and J by 6 bases, with 6 bases of the junction left unmatched. Per the germline V gene, CDR1 is SGHTA and CDR2 is FQGTGA.

On this clone: At one end the junction does not follow the germline gene, possibly because of a read error. The gene calls are TRBV7-2 and TRBJ2-3; weak D call: TRBD2 (6 bases). The CDR3 contains 13 residues. CDR1 and CDR2 from the germline V gene are SGHTA and FQGNSA. Here the CDR3 reads CSTCGMERDTQYF. The CDR3, as DNA: TGCAGTACTTGCGGGATGGAGAGAGATACGCAGTATTTT.

The gene calls are TRBV28 and TRBJ1-6; 7 bases are shared with TRBD1. J was trimmed by 10 bases and V by 5 bases; bases with no gene match: 11. Looked up from germline, CDR1 is MDHEN and CDR2 is SYDVKM. The CDR3 totals 15 residues. The CDR3 bases are TGTGCCAGCAGTGCCGCGGAGGGGGCGGGCTCACCCCTCCACTTT. As protein: CASSAAEGAGSPLHF.

The J gene is TRBJ1-2, the V gene TRBV7-9; possible D gene TRBD1, 6 bases. The germline V and J ends were trimmed by 5 bases and 5 bases, with 15 bases remaining between them. The CDR3 totals 14 residues. Germline lookup yields CDR1 SEHNR and CDR2 FQNEAQ (reference sequence). The DNA of the CDR3 is TGTGCCAGCAGCCCCGGGACATCGGGGTATGGCTACACCTTC. Translation gives CASSPGTSGYGYTF.